This T cell receptor (beta chain) is drawn from a study of blood T cell repertoires in COVID-19. Study background: Sites in the United States, Italy and Spain provided acute and convalescent COVID-19 samples.

The protocol was immunoSEQ multiplex PCR, while the TCRdb copy is restricted to in-frame clones and leaves out a portion. The sample includes fewer than 300,000 clones, roughly 80% of them seen just once. Grouping used clinical history reported by participants in a survey and questionnaire. A COVID-19 case had been met by exposed participants during the 2 weeks before study entry. CDR3 length: 12 residues. V shed 7 bases and J 5 bases; nucleotides not matched to a gene: 7. In germline, CDR1 is SQVTM, CDR2 ANQGSEA. Material: PBMCs or T cells enriched from blood (not recorded which). J is TRBJ1-1 and V is TRBV29-1; TRBD1 agrees at 7 bases. This TCR was recovered from a middle-aged man who had been exposed to COVID-19. The CDR3 region is CSDFSGGTEAFF. CDR3 nucleotides: TGCAGCGACTTCTCAGGGGGTACTGAAGCTTTCTTT.